These 21 T cell receptor beta chains were all obtained from the same sample, sequenced in a study of vaccination and CD4 T cells after COVID-19 (dated by TCRdb to about 2022). What this sample's time point label stands for: late sampling 161 to 241 days after vaccination in a few convalescent patients. The protocol used for the library was PCR. Sequencing relied on an Illumina iSeq 100. TCRdb handled the public reads itself, with Q25 trimming in fastp and clone calling in MiXCR, and kept productive beta chains. Records with the same CDR3 protein are collapsed into one entry carrying the most frequent genes and DNA. Here the sample has about 39,000 distinct CDR3 sequences; 36% occur a single time. 5.8% of the sample is held by the ten biggest clonotypes. Source: CD4+ T cells from blood, taken about 7 months after SARS-CoV-2 vaccination. These receptors were collected from a human donor who had recovered from COVID-19.

This chain joins TRBV6-1 and TRBJ2-3; TRBD2 agrees at 7 bases. The CDR3 totals 15 residues. The ends lost 5 bases at V and 4 bases at J; junction bases unmatched: 9. Per the germline V gene, CDR1 is MNHNS and CDR2 is SASEGT. This chain's CDR3 is CASSQGLAVSDTQYF. CDR3 bases: TGTGCCAGCAGTCAAGGGCTAGCGGTTTCAGATACGCAGTATTTT.

The chain recombines TRBV27 with TRBJ2-1; the D call may be TRBD1 or TRBD2 (6 bases each). CDR3 length: 15 residues. The germline gives CDR1 MNHEY, CDR2 SMNVEV (reference sequence). V lost 5 bases to trimming and J lost 6 bases, with 17 bases between them. In DNA form, the CDR3 reads TGTGCCAGCAGTGGGGGGACTTCAGGGGCCAATGAGCAGTTCTTC. Translating it yields CASSGGTSGANEQFF.

The chain joins TRBV19 to TRBJ1-2; D ambiguous. Trimming took off 6 bases at V and 3 bases at J, with 2 bases between the two ends. In germline, CDR1 is LNHDA, CDR2 SQIVND (reference sequence). The CDR3 is made up of 10 amino acids. The CDR3 protein is CASRDYGYTF. DNA for the CDR3: TGTGCCAGTAGGGACTATGGCTACACCTTC.

This clonotype was counted between two and nine times. V gene TRBV6-1 combines with J gene TRBJ1-1, with TRBD1 matching over 8 bases. This CDR3 region has 15 residues. Trimming at V came to 4 bases and at J to 4 bases, leaving 8 bases not matched to a gene. Germline V CDR1 and CDR2: MNHNS, SASEGT. The CDR3 reads CASSVPDRGATEAFF. CDR3 bases: TGTGCCAGCAGTGTCCCTGACAGGGGAGCCACTGAAGCTTTCTTT.

This clonotype was counted a few times. The chain combines TRBV28 with TRBJ2-3, with D maybe TRBD2 (6 bases). CDR3 size: 16 residues. Trimming stripped 4 bases from V and 2 bases from J, with 16 bases between. Germline loops: CDR1 MDHEN, CDR2 SYDVKM. CDR3 DNA: TGTGCCAGCAGTTGGGGGGAGGCGGTCTACACAGATACGCAGTATTTT. This codes for CASSWGEAVYTDTQYF.

The V call is TRBV7-9, the J call TRBJ2-7; D is uncertain. CDR1 is SEHNR and CDR2 is FQNEAQ in the germline V gene (reference sequence). This CDR3 spans 12 amino acids. The V end lost 1 base, the J end lost 2 bases, and 3 bases lay between the germline ends. CDR3 in DNA: TGTGCCAGCAGCTTAGGGGCCTACGAGCAGTACTTC. The encoded protein is CASSLGAYEQYF.

The J gene is TRBJ2-7, the V gene TRBV27; D is perhaps TRBD1 or TRBD2 (5 bases each). Between the trimmed V and J ends, which lost 4 bases and 2 bases, there was a span of 6 bases. Per germline, CDR1 MNHEY and CDR2 SMNVEV (reference sequence). The CDR3 loop spans 12 amino acids. The CDR3 sequence is CASSSGPYEQYF. CDR3 coding DNA: TGTGCCAGCAGTTCGGGGCCCTACGAGCAGTACTTC.

The genes are TRBV11-2 and TRBJ2-5; D is unclear. The CDR3 length is 13 residues. The germline CDR1 and CDR2 sequences are SGHAT and FQNNGV. Trimming took off 1 base at V and 4 bases at J, with 7 bases between the two ends. CDR3 in amino acids: CASSLVNIETQYF. The CDR3, as DNA: TGTGCCAGCAGCTTAGTTAACATAGAGACCCAGTACTTC. Filled out from reference TRBV11-2 and TRBJ2-5, the complete variable domain reads EAGVAQSPRYKIIEKRQSVAFWCNPISGHATLYWYQQILGQGPKLLIQFQNNGVVDDSQLPKDRFSAERLKGVDSTLKIQPAKLEDSAVYLCASSLVNIETQYFGPGTRLLVL.

This chain uses TRBV7-8 with TRBJ2-3, with unresolved D. The V and J ends lost 0 bases and 2 bases respectively, with 9 bases between them. CDR1 SGHVS and CDR2 FQNEAQ come from the germline V gene. The CDR3 is 15 residues long. DNA for the CDR3: TGTGCCAGCAGCTTAGCGCGGCAGAACACAGATACGCAGTATTTT. Translating it yields CASSLARQNTDTQYF.

This clonotype has at least ten counts. The J gene is TRBJ1-1, the V gene TRBV6-5; D may be TRBD1 (6 bases). Trimming took 2 bases from V and 1 from J, leaving 8 bases between them. CDR3 length equals 14 residues. The germline V gene has CDR1 MNHEY and CDR2 SVGAGI. The CDR3 region has the DNA TGTGCCAGCAGTTACAGCAGGGGGAACACTGAAGCTTTCTTT. It yields the protein CASSYSRGNTEAFF.

This rearrangement joins TRBV20-1 to TRBJ2-5; 7 positions agree with TRBD1. The CDR3 is made up of 15 amino acids. V lost 7 bases and J lost 7; bases outside the gene matches: 18. Germline CDR1 DFQATT, CDR2 SNEGSKA (reference sequence). The CDR3 DNA follows: TGCAGTGTCCCCACCGAAGACAGGGTGGGTGGGACCCAGTACTTC. Translated, it gives CSVPTEDRVGGTQYF.

The table lists this clonotype with a few counts. The V gene is TRBV20-1, the J gene TRBJ2-6, with no clear D. CDR1 and CDR2 from the germline V gene are DFQATT and SNEGSKA (reference sequence). The CDR3 loop spans 15 amino acids. Trimming left V 3 bases short and J 0 bases short, with 9 bases between. This chain's CDR3 is CSASRSNSGANVLTF. The CDR3 coding sequence is TGCAGTGCTAGCCGGTCTAACTCTGGGGCCAACGTCCTGACTTTC.

This clonotype was recorded a few times. The V and J genes are TRBV6-1 and TRBJ2-7; D is unclear. CDR3 size: 14 residues. In germline, CDR1 is MNHNS, CDR2 SASEGT. V lost 7 bases to trimming and J lost 0 bases, with 13 bases between them. This CDR3 reads CASKFQDLSYEQYF. The CDR3 bases are TGTGCCAGCAAGTTTCAGGACCTCTCCTACGAGCAGTACTTC.

The chain uses TRBV19 and TRBJ2-1; TRBD2 agrees at 8 bases. CDR3 size: 16 residues. The V gene end was trimmed by 5 bases and the J gene end by 0 bases; junction bases not matched to a gene: 6. The V gene's germline CDR1 is LNHDA and CDR2 SQIVND (reference sequence). Written as DNA, the CDR3 is TGTGCCAGTAGTTTAATAGCGGGGAGCTCCTACAATGAGCAGTTCTTC. Residues: CASSLIAGSSYNEQFF.

This clonotype was detected a few times. The chain recombines TRBV2 with TRBJ2-3, with D perhaps matching TRBD1 or TRBD2 (5 bases each). The germline CDR1 and CDR2 sequences are SNHLY and FYNNEI. CDR3 length equals 17 residues. Trimming stripped 0 bases from V and 1 base from J, with 14 bases between. CDR3 coding DNA: TGTGCCAGCAGTGAAGCGCTTAAGGTGGGGGGCACAGATACGCAGTATTTT. Residues: CASSEALKVGGTDTQYF.

This sequence joins TRBV20-1 and TRBJ2-7, with D unresolved. The CDR3 sequence is 11 residues long. Trimming left V 2 bases short and J 3 bases short, with 5 bases between. CDR1 is DFQATT and CDR2 is SNEGSKA in the germline V gene (reference sequence). The CDR3 loop reads CSARTGYEQYF. The DNA of the CDR3 is TGCAGTGCTAGAACTGGCTACGAGCAGTACTTC.

In this sample, this clonotype turned up a few times. CDR3: CASSYSAGRTDTQYF. The CDR3 DNA follows: TGTGCCAGCAGTTACTCTGCGGGGCGCACAGATACGCAGTATTTT. The chain links TRBV6-5 to TRBJ2-3, with D possibly being TRBD2 (6 bases). The CDR3 totals 15 residues. V lost 0 bases, J lost 1 base, and 8 bases lay in between. The V gene's germline CDR1 is MNHEY and CDR2 SVGAGI.

This clonotype was detected once. V gene TRBV25-1 combines with J gene TRBJ2-1; 10 positions match TRBD2. Germline V gene sequence: CDR1 MGHDK, CDR2 SYGVNS. This CDR3 comprises 15 residues. The junction had 6 bases not matched to a gene; V was cut back by 1 base and J by 9 bases. CDR3 protein: CASSEFLAGVGEQFF. The DNA of the CDR3 is TGTGCCAGCAGTGAATTTCTAGCGGGGGTCGGTGAGCAGTTCTTC.

The sample holds a few counts of this clonotype. The chain is built from TRBV20-1 and TRBJ2-1; D may be TRBD2 (5 bases). The V gene's germline CDR1 is DFQATT and CDR2 SNEGSKA (reference sequence). Trimming removed 1 base from V and 0 bases from J, with 13 bases in between. The CDR3 consists of 16 residues. CDR3 coding DNA: TGCAGTGCTAGAGCCCCCCGGAGGAGCTCCTACAATGAGCAGTTCTTC. Translating gives CSARAPRRSSYNEQFF.

The table lists this clonotype with a few counts. The chain links TRBV27 to TRBJ1-1, with 7 bases identical to TRBD1. The germline V gene has CDR1 MNHEY and CDR2 SMNVEV (reference sequence). This CDR3 is built from 14 residues. The J segment lost 3 bases and the V segment lost 6 bases, leaving 7 bases of the junction unmatched. Here the CDR3 reads CASRDRAIHTEAFF. DNA of the CDR3: TGTGCCAGCAGAGACAGGGCTATCCACACTGAAGCTTTCTTT.

This sequence joins TRBV6-5 and TRBJ2-7; a possible D gene is TRBD2 (6 bases). CDR1 is MNHEY, CDR2 SVGAGI, per germline. The CDR3 totals 16 residues. V lost 4 bases and J 2 bases, leaving 18 bases between the germline ends. CDR3 coding DNA: TGTGCCAGCAGTTCCTGGGAGGATTCCTTCCCCTACGAGCAGTACTTC. This sequence encodes CASSSWEDSFPYEQYF.